This T cell receptor (beta chain) was captured in a study of PD-1 blockade in classical Hodgkin lymphoma. The study, taken as a whole, reports: The study reported lower baseline TCR diversity in newly diagnosed patients than in healthy donors. Among the patients, those starting nivolumab under 1 year after ASCT were excluded.

Here immunoSEQ multiplex PCR was the method, and the copy in TCRdb shows in-frame clones only, minus some. The sample carries some 13,000 clones, 70% to 90% recorded once. Brentuximab vedotin exposure varied among the patients, all of whom had relapsed after autologous stem cell transplantation. Under best response, outcomes were complete response, partial response or progressive disease. This clone was recorded a few times. As yet, its antigen is unknown. Trimming took 0 bases from V and 1 from J, leaving 13 bases between them. The CDR3 extends over 16 amino acids. CDR1 and CDR2 from the germline V gene are LGHNA and YNFKEQ.

This specimen was peripheral blood mononuclear cells (PBMCs), taken at baseline. The J gene is TRBJ2-7, the V gene TRBV4-2; TRBD1 is a possible D gene (6 bases). The TCR sequence derives from a human donor with classical Hodgkin lymphoma. The CDR3 here is CASSQDRARGSYEQYF. CDR3 nucleotides: TGTGCCAGCAGCCAAGATCGGGCCAGGGGTTCCTACGAGCAGTACTTC.